The next 27 T cell receptor beta chains were all read from a single sample in a study of identical twins listed by TCRdb under 2016. The library relied on 5' RACE. These reads were obtained on an Illumina HiSeq 2000. Clones were called with MiXCR by TCRdb after fastp trimmed the public reads at Q25, and only in-frame beta chains were retained. Duplicate CDR3 protein sequences are folded into a single record with the most common DNA and genes. For this sample there are around 680,000 distinct CDR3 sequences; over 8.5% appear just once. The ten largest clones add up to 0.75% to 1% of the sample. These data were likewise used in another study, on yellow fever vaccine responses in identical twins.

Sequencing used PBMCs. The receptors here all came from a woman under 30 in good health.

This clonotype was found many times. V usage is TRBV5-1 and J usage is TRBJ2-2; perhaps TRBD1 as D (5 bases). V lost 1 base and J lost 0, with 16 bases in between. Per germline, CDR1 SGHRS and CDR2 YFSETQ. The CDR3 is 18 residues long. The CDR3 loop reads CASSLLLHWGANTGELFF. The CDR3 DNA sequence: TGCGCCAGCAGCTTGCTGCTTCATTGGGGCGCGAACACCGGGGAGCTGTTTTTT.

This clonotype appeared a few times. This chain joins TRBV4-1 and TRBJ2-5; 7 bases align to TRBD2. The CDR3 runs to 16 residues. The V gene end was trimmed by 4 bases and the J gene end by 6 bases; junction bases not matched to a gene: 14. The germline CDR1 and CDR2 sequences are MGHRA and YSYEKL. The CDR3 reads CASSPGWSFGRKTQYF. CDR3 in DNA: TGCGCCAGCAGCCCGGGGTGGTCATTCGGGAGGAAGACCCAGTACTTC.

This clonotype was detected a few times. The rearrangement uses TRBV11-1 and TRBJ2-2; the match to TRBD2 covers 10 bases. V dropped 1 base and J dropped 0; count of bases not matched to a gene: 8. This CDR3 is built from 19 residues. The germline V gene encodes CDR1 SGHAT and CDR2 FQDESV (reference sequence). CDR3 sequence: CASSLVVLAGSSNTGELFF. CDR3 in DNA: TGTGCCAGCAGCTTAGTGGTACTAGCGGGGAGTTCGAACACCGGGGAGCTGTTTTTT.

This clonotype turned up a few times. The J gene is TRBJ2-1, the V gene TRBV2; D may correspond to TRBD1 or TRBD2 (7 bases each). The CDR3 covers 16 residues. V was pared by 8 bases and J by 5 bases, with 22 bases between. The germline gives CDR1 SNHLY, CDR2 FYNNEI. The CDR3 reads CASPQGGVLVHNEQFF. In DNA, the CDR3 is TGTGCCAGCCCCCAGGGGGGGGTTTTGGTACACAATGAGCAGTTCTTC.

This chain joins TRBV12-3 or TRBV12-4 and TRBJ2-5; D may match TRBD1 or TRBD2 (5 bases each). The CDR3 loop spans 15 amino acids. Trimming took 6 bases from V and 2 from J, leaving 16 bases between them. This chain's CDR3 is CASRALGGSQETQYF. The CDR3 DNA reads TGTGCCAGCAGGGCCCTTGGGGGATCGCAAGAGACCCAGTACTTC.

This clonotype was detected ten times or more. The chain joins TRBV4-1 to TRBJ2-1; the D is unclear. Germline values: CDR1 MGHRA, CDR2 YSYEKL. With 1 base removed from V and 4 bases from J, the gap between germline ends came to 11 bases. The CDR3 is 15 residues long. CDR3 loop: CASSQGLEAYNEQFF. The CDR3 region has the DNA TGCGCCAGCAGCCAAGGGTTAGAGGCGTACAATGAGCAGTTCTTC.

This clonotype was counted ten times or more. The chain carries TRBV7-2 and TRBJ2-1, with TRBD2 matching over 10 bases. The germline gives CDR1 SGHTA, CDR2 FQGNSA. V lost 6 bases to trimming and J lost 7 bases; unmatched junction nucleotides: 6. The CDR3 is 14 amino acids. The CDR3 DNA is TGTGCCAGCAGACCCGGACTAGCGGTTAATGAGCAGTTCTTC. This translates into CASRPGLAVNEQFF.

The V and J genes are TRBV2 and TRBJ2-3; the match to TRBD1 covers 7 bases. This CDR3 has 16 residues. V lost 6 bases and J lost 2; bases outside the gene matches: 11. Germline lookup yields CDR1 SNHLY and CDR2 FYNNEI. The CDR3 loop reads CASSSNDRDLTDTQYF. CDR3 DNA: TGTGCCAGCAGCTCCAATGACAGGGACCTCACAGATACGCAGTATTTT.

The CDR3 coding sequence is TGTGCCAGCAGTTACTCCGGACAGATTAACTATGGCTACACCTTC. It specifies CASSYSGQINYGYTF. V and J are TRBV6-5 and TRBJ1-2; D is perhaps TRBD1 (6 bases). Trimming shortened V by 0 bases and J by 1 base, and 9 bases separated the two germline ends. There are 15 residues in the CDR3. Germline CDR1 is MNHEY and CDR2 is SVGAGI.

This rearrangement joins TRBV7-8 to TRBJ2-3; D is possibly TRBD2 (6 bases). Germline assignment: CDR1 SGHVS and CDR2 FQNEAQ. With 5 bases removed from V and 2 bases from J, the gap between germline ends came to 17 bases. The CDR3 spans 16 residues. The chain's CDR3 is CASSPGRGGDTDTQYF. For the CDR3, the DNA is TGTGCCAGCAGCCCGGGGCGGGGCGGAGACACAGATACGCAGTATTTT.

This clonotype was detected only a few times. The chain employs TRBV10-3 and TRBJ2-2, with 11 nucleotides matching TRBD2. The CDR3 extends over 15 amino acids. Trimming cost V 6 bases and J 0 bases; bases outside gene matches: 0. Germline V gene lookup returns CDR1 ENHRY and CDR2 SYGVKD. The CDR3 nucleotides read TGTGCCATCAGGGGACTAGCGGCGAACACCGGGGAGCTGTTTTTT. Protein: CAIRGLAANTGELFF.

The V gene is TRBV27, the J gene TRBJ2-6, with D possibly being TRBD2 (6 bases). CDR3 length equals 21 residues. Trimming shortened V by 8 bases and J by 0 bases, and 29 bases separated the two germline ends. CDR1 MNHEY and CDR2 SMNVEV come from the germline V gene (reference sequence). The CDR3 is CASAVYRGNLEGNSGANVLTF. CDR3 bases: TGTGCCAGCGCAGTTTATCGCGGGAATTTAGAAGGAAACTCTGGGGCCAACGTCCTGACTTTC.

In this sample, this clonotype turned up a few times. This chain joins TRBV6-2 or TRBV6-3 and TRBJ2-3; 16 nucleotides line up with TRBD2. The CDR3 is 21 amino acids. Germline V gene sequence: CDR1 MNHEY, CDR2 SVGEGT. V trimming: 6 bases; J trimming: 0 bases; junction bases outside the gene matches: 15. CDR3 loop: CASSPYRPGLAGGTSTDTQYF. The CDR3 coding sequence is TGTGCCAGCAGCCCTTACCGGCCGGGACTAGCGGGGGGGACCAGCACAGATACGCAGTATTTT.

This clonotype was seen a few times. The chain links TRBV28 to TRBJ1-2; possible D gene TRBD1, 6 bases. This CDR3 region has 14 residues. Trimming shortened V by 11 bases and J by 2 bases, and 18 bases separated the two germline ends. Per the germline V gene, CDR1 is MDHEN and CDR2 is SYDVKM. CDR3: CAAQVGGANYGYTF. Here the CDR3 DNA reads TGTGCCGCCCAGGTGGGGGGCGCAAACTATGGCTACACCTTC.

This clonotype came up many times. The V call is TRBV4-3, the J call TRBJ2-7, with no clear D. Germline lookup yields CDR1 LGHNA and CDR2 YSLEER. The length of the CDR3 is 16 residues. V lost 1 base and J lost 3, with 16 bases in between. The CDR3 nucleotides are TGCGCCAGCAGCCAAGGGTGGGCAGGTGGGGTCTACGAGCAGTACTTC. This gives the protein CASSQGWAGGVYEQYF.

This chain joins TRBV5-1 and TRBJ2-7, with D possibly TRBD1 on 5 matching bases. V was pared by 3 bases and J by 4 bases, with 14 bases between. The CDR3 runs to 14 residues. Germline CDR1 and CDR2: SGHRS and YFSETQ. CDR3: CASSYDRPGYEQYF. The CDR3 DNA follows: TGCGCCAGCAGCTACGACAGACCAGGTTACGAGCAGTACTTC.

This clonotype was found a few times. This chain connects TRBV11-2 to TRBJ1-2; 10 bases match TRBD1. CDR3 size: 16 residues. The trim removed 4 bases at V and 5 bases at J, leaving 10 bases unmatched. The germline CDR1 and CDR2 sequences are SGHAT and FQNNGV. For the CDR3, the DNA is TGTGCCAGCAGCTCCGGACCGGGACAGGGGTTTTATGGCTACACCTTC. This translates into CASSSGPGQGFYGYTF.

Only a few counts were recorded for this clonotype. This chain uses TRBV12-5 with TRBJ2-2; perhaps TRBD2 as D (5 bases). The CDR3 length is 16 residues. The V gene's germline CDR1 is LGHNT and CDR2 FRNRAP. Trimming took 1 base from V and 1 from J, leaving 10 bases between them. The CDR3 here is CASGLGPGRNTGELFF. DNA of the CDR3: TGTGCTAGTGGTTTGGGGCCTGGGAGGAACACCGGGGAGCTGTTTTTT.

This clonotype was found many times. The chain joins TRBV7-9 to TRBJ2-2, with D unresolved. There are 15 residues in the CDR3. V was shortened by 6 bases and J by 6 bases, with 17 bases between the two germline ends. The germline gives CDR1 SEHNR, CDR2 FQNEAQ (reference sequence). Here the CDR3 reads CASRPRDNGAGELFF. As DNA, the CDR3 is TGTGCCAGCAGACCCCGTGACAACGGCGCCGGGGAGCTGTTTTTT.

There are a few counts of this clonotype. The genes are TRBV7-7 and TRBJ1-1; D is possibly TRBD1 (5 bases). The V gene's germline CDR1 is SSHAT and CDR2 FNYEAQ (reference sequence). CDR3 length: 13 residues. The CDR3 is CASAIGQGTEAFF. CDR3 coding DNA: TGTGCTAGCGCCATCGGTCAGGGCACTGAAGCTTTCTTT. Complete variable domain (other parts from reference TRBV7-7 and TRBJ1-1): GAGVSQSPRYKVTKRGQDVTLRCDPISSHATLYWYQQALGQGPEFLTYFNYEAQPDKSGLPSDRFSAERPEGSISTLTIQRTEQRDSAMYRCASAIGQGTEAFFGQGTRLTVV.

This clonotype was seen a handful of times. V usage is TRBV5-1 and J usage is TRBJ2-5; 10 positions match TRBD1. Germline V lookup: CDR1 SGHRS, CDR2 YFSETQ. Unmatched junction bases numbered 9, after V lost 5 bases and J lost 5 bases. This CDR3 is 15 amino acids long. The CDR3 DNA reads TGCGCCAGCAGGTCCGGGACAGGGGCGCTGGAGACCCAGTACTTC. Protein: CASRSGTGALETQYF.

The rearrangement uses TRBV2 and TRBJ2-7; unclear D gene. The CDR3 length is 12 residues. Germline V gives CDR1 SNHLY, CDR2 FYNNEI. Trimming pared 6 bases from V and 4 bases from J, leaving 10 bases between. The CDR3 DNA sequence: TGTGCCAGCAGCGTCGACGGGTACGAGCAGTACTTC. This sequence encodes CASSVDGYEQYF.

This clonotype came up many times. The CDR3 sequence: CASSLTSSKQETQYF. The CDR3 DNA sequence: TGCGCCAGCAGCTTGACCTCAAGCAAGCAAGAGACCCAGTACTTC. The V and J genes are TRBV5-1 and TRBJ2-5; D gene ambiguous. The CDR3 runs 15 residues. Germline lookup yields CDR1 SGHRS and CDR2 YFSETQ. With 1 base removed from V and 2 bases from J, the gap between germline ends came to 12 bases.

This chain links TRBV28 with TRBJ2-7, with D possibly TRBD2 on 6 matching bases. V lost 5 bases, J lost 7 bases, and 12 bases lay in between. CDR3 size: 12 residues. CDR1 and CDR2 (germline): MDHEN, SYDVKM. CDR3 in amino acids: CASSPAGKEQYF. In DNA form, the CDR3 reads TGTGCCAGCAGTCCGGCGGGGAAGGAGCAGTACTTC.

This clonotype was seen a handful of times. V and J are TRBV9 and TRBJ2-3; TRBD2 matches 13 bases. Germline values: CDR1 SGDLS, CDR2 YYNGEE. This CDR3 is built from 15 residues. The V segment lost 2 bases and the J segment 4 bases; nucleotides outside the gene matches: 1. Written as DNA, the CDR3 is TGTGCCAGCAGCGTGGGGACTAGCGGGGCAGATACGCAGTATTTT. This translates into CASSVGTSGADTQYF.

The table lists this clonotype with a count of one. The chain links TRBV15 to TRBJ2-5; D not certain. The CDR3 is made up of 12 amino acids. V was cut by 0 bases and J by 9 bases, with 8 bases left in between. Germline assignment: CDR1 LNHNV and CDR2 YYDKDF (reference sequence). This chain's CDR3 is CATSRENAAQYF. As DNA, the CDR3 is TGTGCCACCAGCAGAGAAAATGCGGCCCAGTACTTC.

This clonotype has only a few counts. The V and J genes are TRBV4-1 and TRBJ2-3; TRBD2 is a possible D gene (6 bases). V was clipped by 0 bases and J by 3 bases, with 13 bases between them. The CDR3 is made up of 16 amino acids. Per the germline V gene, CDR1 is MGHRA and CDR2 is YSYEKL. The CDR3 sequence is CASSQEPTRGTDTQYF. The DNA of the CDR3 is TGCGCCAGCAGCCAAGAGCCCACCCGGGGGACAGATACGCAGTATTTT.